Shown below are 18 T cell receptor beta chains from a single sample sequenced in a study of CD8+CD57+ T cells in acquired aplastic anemia. Patients selected for sequencing had displayed CD8+CD57+ cell expansion by flow cytometry. For CDR3 and TCR beta VDJ profiling, genomic DNA was the template used. TCRdb re-derived calls from the reads in MiXCR, one entry per CDR3 protein. This sample has some 170,000 distinct CDR3 sequences; roughly 48% occur once, and the top ten carry under 1.2%. The sample was sorted CD4+, CD8+, or CD8+CD57+ T cells (not recorded which) from PBMCs. The receptor source for this set is a human donor with aplastic anemia.

V is TRBV19 and J is TRBJ2-5; 13 bases are a match to TRBD2. The CDR3 totals 14 residues. J lost 7 bases, V lost 3 bases, and 2 bases had no gene match. Germline CDR1 is LNHDA and CDR2 is SQIVND (reference sequence). CDR3 in amino acids: CASSMTSGGLTQYF. For the CDR3, the DNA is TGTGCCAGTAGTATGACTAGCGGGGGGTTGACCCAGTACTTC.

The chain employs TRBV7-2 and TRBJ2-7, with no clear D. The CDR3 sequence is 13 residues long. The germline CDR1 and CDR2 sequences are SGHTA and FQGNSA. Trimming took 2 bases from V and 2 from J, leaving 7 bases between them. In DNA, the CDR3 is TGTGCCAGCAGCTTAAACGCCGCCTACGAGCAGTACTTC. Amino acids: CASSLNAAYEQYF.

The V and J genes are TRBV9 and TRBJ2-2; 14 bases are shared with TRBD2. This CDR3 contains 17 residues. Germline V gene data show CDR1 as SGDLS and CDR2 as YYNGEE. The V and J ends lost 4 bases and 4 bases, in that order; junction bases with no gene match: 6. CDR3 DNA sequence: TGTGCCAGCAGCACTAGACTAGCGGGAGGGCTCACCGGGGAGCTGTTTTTT. Its protein is CASSTRLAGGLTGELFF.

The chain couples TRBV20-1 to TRBJ1-3; maybe TRBD1 (6 bases). CDR1 and CDR2 (germline): DFQATT, SNEGSKA (reference sequence). V was clipped by 6 bases and J by 4 bases, with 16 bases between them. The length of the CDR3 is 14 residues. CDR3 in amino acids: CSAADRSEGNTIYF. CDR3 DNA: TGCAGTGCGGCAGACAGGTCAGAGGGAAACACCATATATTTT.

Concerning this clonotype: Being one base from a much bigger clone, this may be a read error. The V and J genes are TRBV6-5 and TRBJ2-1; D is uncertain. The CDR3 is made up of 15 amino acids. The V end was cut by 0 bases, the J end by 9 bases, with 15 bases between. Looked up from germline, CDR1 is MNHEY and CDR2 is SVGAGI. CDR3 sequence reads: CASSYSVDRNSEQFF. CDR3 DNA sequence: TGTGCCAGCAGTTACTCCGTGGACCGTAACAGTGAGCAGTTCTTC.

V is TRBV12-3 or TRBV12-4 and J is TRBJ1-5; D remains ambiguous. V lost 4 bases, J lost 4 bases, and 5 bases lay in between. This CDR3 is built from 12 residues. Written as DNA, the CDR3 is TGTGCCAGCAGTTACATTAATCAGCCCCAGCATTTT. It codes for CASSYINQPQHF.

To note about this clonotype: The junction departs from germline at one end; a sequencing error may be responsible. This sequence joins TRBV20-1 and TRBJ1-4; possible D gene TRBD1, 5 bases. The CDR3 contains 13 residues. Germline CDR1 and CDR2: DFQATT and SNEGSKA (reference sequence). DNA of the CDR3: TGCAGAGCTAGTAGCAGGGTCCATGAAAAACTGTTTTTT. This translates into CRASSRVHEKLFF.

The chain is built from TRBV15 and TRBJ1-4; D gene ambiguous. CDR3 length: 13 residues. Trimming stripped 4 bases from V and 10 bases from J, with 13 bases between. The germline V gene has CDR1 LNHNV and CDR2 YYDKDF (reference sequence). The CDR3 is CATSTSLAGKLFF. CDR3 in DNA: TGTGCCACCAGCACCAGCTTGGCCGGAAAACTGTTTTTT.

The sample holds a few counts of this clonotype. The V and J genes are TRBV15 and TRBJ1-4; TRBD1 aligns across 7 bases. The germline gives CDR1 LNHNV, CDR2 YYDKDF (reference sequence). The CDR3 is 14 amino acids. V lost 6 bases, J lost 8 bases, and 9 bases stayed unmatched. As DNA, the CDR3 is TGTGCCACCAGAGGGGGCCAAGTAGGCGAAAAACTGTTTTTT. Translating it yields CATRGGQVGEKLFF.

V is TRBV20-1 and J is TRBJ1-1; TRBD1 aligns across 7 bases. The CDR3 runs to 15 residues. The V gene end was trimmed by 1 base and the J gene end by 1 base; junction bases not matched to a gene: 6. CDR1 DFQATT and CDR2 SNEGSKA come from the germline V gene (reference sequence). In nucleotides, the CDR3 is TGCAGTGCTAGAGTGGACAGGAGAAGGAACACTGAAGCTTTCTTT. The encoded protein is CSARVDRRRNTEAFF.

Notes on this clonotype: A much larger clonotype is one base distant, so this may be a read error. The chain recombines TRBV5-1 with TRBJ1-3; tentatively, D is TRBD1 (5 bases). V lost 1 base, J lost 1 base, and 18 bases lay in between. Germline-derived CDR1 and CDR2 are SGHRS and YFSETQ. The length of the CDR3 is 18 residues. In DNA, the CDR3 is TGCGCCAGCAGCTTGTCCCCAGGGCACCAGAAATCTGGAAACACCATATATTTT. Translated: CASSLSPGHQKSGNTIYF.

V is TRBV7-2 and J is TRBJ1-1; the match to TRBD1 covers 10 bases. The V segment lost 5 bases and the J segment 4 bases; nucleotides outside the gene matches: 13. The CDR3 has 17 residues. Germline-derived CDR1 and CDR2 are SGHTA and FQGNSA. CDR3: CASSPQYIRDRGTEAFF. CDR3 in DNA: TGTGCCAGCAGCCCTCAATACATCCGGGACAGGGGCACTGAAGCTTTCTTT. The full variable domain, in which reference TRBV7-2 and TRBJ1-1 provide the parts outside the CDR3, is GAGVSQSPSNKVTEKGKDVELRCDPISGHTALYWYRQSLGQGLEFLIYFQGNSAPDKSGLPSDRFSAERTGGSVSTLTIQRTQQEDSAVYLCASSPQYIRDRGTEAFFGQGTRLTVV.

Many counts were recorded for this clonotype. The J gene is TRBJ1-2, the V gene TRBV6-5; D remains ambiguous. This CDR3 has 15 amino acids. The V gene's germline CDR1 is MNHEY and CDR2 SVGAGI. V was trimmed by 3 bases and J by 6 bases, leaving 17 bases between them. CDR3 DNA sequence: TGTGCCAGCAGTTATAGTTCGGGTCACAAAGATGGCTACACCTTC. It is translated as CASSYSSGHKDGYTF.

This clonotype was picked up a small number of times. The chain has TRBV29-1 and TRBJ2-7, with D perhaps matching TRBD1 (6 bases). This CDR3 contains 15 residues. V lost 1 base, J lost 3 bases, and 16 bases lay in between. CDR1 is SQVTM, CDR2 ANQGSEA, per germline. The CDR3 DNA reads TGCAGCGTTGAAGTCGGCGAGGACAGACTCTACGAGCAGTACTTC. Protein: CSVEVGEDRLYEQYF.

The rearrangement joins TRBV19 to TRBJ2-3; 11 positions match TRBD2. V dropped 6 bases and J dropped 1; count of bases not matched to a gene: 3. CDR3 length: 15 amino acids. The germline gives CDR1 LNHDA, CDR2 SQIVND (reference sequence). CDR3 sequence reads: CASSMTSGGTDTQYF. The CDR3 nucleotides read TGTGCCAGTAGCATGACTAGCGGGGGCACAGATACGCAGTATTTT.

This clonotype was seen at least ten times. V is TRBV9 and J is TRBJ1-1; 9 positions match TRBD1. The germline CDR1 and CDR2 sequences are SGDLS and YYNGEE. The CDR3 has 15 residues. Trimming took 0 bases from V and 2 from J; bases not matched to a gene: 2. CDR3 DNA: TGTGCCAGCAGCGTAGGGGGACAGGGTAACACTGAAGCTTTCTTT. This sequence encodes CASSVGGQGNTEAFF.

In this sample, this clonotype turned up many times. The chain joins TRBV6-5 to TRBJ1-6; D may be TRBD1 (5 bases). The V end was cut by 5 bases, the J end by 10 bases, with 18 bases between. Germline loops: CDR1 MNHEY, CDR2 SVGAGI. The CDR3 has 15 residues. The DNA for the CDR3 is TGTGCCAGCAGTCCTCGGGACCCAGGGCTATCACCCCTCCACTTT. It specifies CASSPRDPGLSPLHF.

DNA of the CDR3: TGTGCCACCAGTAGGGTCTCCAATCAGCCCCAGCATTTT. Translating gives CATSRVSNQPQHF. V usage is TRBV24-1 and J usage is TRBJ1-5; D unclear. Trimming removed 6 bases at V and 3 bases at J, with 8 bases between. The CDR3 extends over 13 amino acids. Looked up from germline, CDR1 is KGHDR and CDR2 is SFDVKD.